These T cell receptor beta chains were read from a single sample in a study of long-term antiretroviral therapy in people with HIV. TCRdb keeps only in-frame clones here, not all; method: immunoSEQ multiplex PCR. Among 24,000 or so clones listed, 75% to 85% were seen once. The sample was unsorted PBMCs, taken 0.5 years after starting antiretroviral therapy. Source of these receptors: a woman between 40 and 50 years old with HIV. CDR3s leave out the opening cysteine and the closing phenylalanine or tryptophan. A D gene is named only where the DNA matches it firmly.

CDR3 protein: ASSLGRDNEQF
D gene: .
V gene: TRBV7-8
J gene: TRBJ2-1

CDR3 protein: ASSSSDRATFYT
D gene: TRBD1
V gene: TRBV7-8
J gene: TRBJ1-2

CDR3 protein: ASSPPEGRGEF
D gene: TRBD2
V gene: TRBV18
J gene: TRBJ2-1

CDR3 protein: ASSFRGSSYEQY
D gene: .
V gene: TRBV7-8
J gene: TRBJ2-7

CDR3 protein: ATQGQGDAGELF
D gene: TRBD1
V gene: TRBV9
J gene: TRBJ2-2

CDR3 protein: ASSGLVPDTQY
D gene: .
V gene: TRBV2
J gene: TRBJ2-3

CDR3 protein: ASSLDWGARETQY
D gene: .
V gene: TRBV7-6
J gene: TRBJ2-5

CDR3 protein: ASSLDGLRLAGRGLLF
D gene: .
V gene: TRBV11-3
J gene: TRBJ1-4

CDR3 protein: ASSLGGAGELF
D gene: .
V gene: TRBV7-9
J gene: TRBJ2-2

CDR3 protein: ASSQVTGTNSPLH
D gene: .
V gene: TRBV4-3
J gene: TRBJ1-6

CDR3 protein: ASSLQDRGEGGYT
D gene: TRBD1
V gene: TRBV6-5
J gene: TRBJ1-2

CDR3 protein: ASSVAPISYNEQF
D gene: .
V gene: TRBV9
J gene: TRBJ2-1

CDR3 protein: AISESGRNSPLH
D gene: .
V gene: TRBV10-3
J gene: TRBJ1-6

CDR3 protein: ASSSAGENSPLH
D gene: .
V gene: TRBV27
J gene: TRBJ1-6

CDR3 protein: ASSSGGSDNEQF
D gene: TRBD2
V gene: TRBV6-5
J gene: TRBJ2-1

CDR3 protein: ASSAGLGAGQPQH
D gene: .
V gene: TRBV9
J gene: TRBJ1-5

CDR3 protein: ASSLTPSVQDSPLH
D gene: .
V gene: TRBV7-3
J gene: TRBJ1-6

CDR3 protein: AWSVPGAEVGYT
D gene: .
V gene: TRBV30
J gene: TRBJ1-2

CDR3 protein: ASSLSPAGAEQY
D gene: .
V gene: TRBV28
J gene: TRBJ2-7

CDR3 protein: ASSYSRTGNTGELF
D gene: .
V gene: TRBV6-6
J gene: TRBJ2-2

CDR3 protein: ASSRRGTGQGEQY
D gene: TRBD1
V gene: TRBV7-9
J gene: TRBJ2-7

CDR3 protein: ASSLGTGANTGELF
D gene: TRBD1
V gene: TRBV5-4
J gene: TRBJ2-2

CDR3 protein: ASSQDYHGVHNEQF
D gene: .
V gene: TRBV4-3
J gene: TRBJ2-1

CDR3 protein: ASSYRGSGELF
D gene: .
V gene: TRBV6-5
J gene: TRBJ2-2

CDR3 protein: ASSYTTGDEQY
D gene: TRBD1
V gene: TRBV6-5
J gene: TRBJ2-7

CDR3 protein: ASSRRGYEQY
D gene: .
V gene: TRBV16
J gene: TRBJ2-7

CDR3 protein: ASGNPWDRDPYNEQF
D gene: TRBD1
V gene: TRBV19
J gene: TRBJ2-1

CDR3 protein: ASSYSSTGGPYEQY
D gene: TRBD1
V gene: TRBV6-5
J gene: TRBJ2-7

CDR3 protein: ASSPREGTGTQY
D gene: .
V gene: TRBV11-2
J gene: TRBJ2-5

CDR3 protein: ASSYRQGSSDTQY
D gene: TRBD1
V gene: TRBV6-5
J gene: TRBJ2-3

CDR3 protein: ASRWDMNTEAF
D gene: .
V gene: TRBV27
J gene: TRBJ1-1

CDR3 protein: ASSLGGSDFYNEQF
D gene: .
V gene: TRBV7-9
J gene: TRBJ2-1

CDR3 protein: ASSYVTSGDLAEQY
D gene: TRBD2
V gene: TRBV6-6
J gene: TRBJ2-7

CDR3 protein: ASSQGTAGYEQY
D gene: .
V gene: TRBV4-3
J gene: TRBJ2-7

CDR3 protein: AWRSGDSYGYT
D gene: .
V gene: TRBV30
J gene: TRBJ1-2

CDR3 protein: ASSLTGTAYEQY
D gene: TRBD1
V gene: TRBV28
J gene: TRBJ2-7

CDR3 protein: ASSAGANVNTEAF
D gene: .
V gene: TRBV9
J gene: TRBJ1-1

CDR3 protein: ASSIHTGQDTQY
D gene: .
V gene: TRBV19
J gene: TRBJ2-3

CDR3 protein: ATSRGRTGVSSPLH
D gene: TRBD1
V gene: TRBV28
J gene: TRBJ1-6

CDR3 protein: ASSLVGGFRSYGYT
D gene: .
V gene: TRBV7-8
J gene: TRBJ1-2

CDR3 protein: ASSLVGPQFDTEAF
D gene: .
V gene: TRBV28
J gene: TRBJ1-1

CDR3 protein: ASSYNYGYT
D gene: .
V gene: TRBV6-6
J gene: TRBJ1-2

CDR3 protein: ASSLPLPGEAF
D gene: .
V gene: TRBV5-1
J gene: TRBJ1-1

CDR3 protein: ASSPLLGTGGMGPNGYT
D gene: TRBD1
V gene: TRBV18
J gene: TRBJ1-2

CDR3 protein: ASSLIGSGPNTEAF
D gene: .
V gene: TRBV5-1
J gene: TRBJ1-1